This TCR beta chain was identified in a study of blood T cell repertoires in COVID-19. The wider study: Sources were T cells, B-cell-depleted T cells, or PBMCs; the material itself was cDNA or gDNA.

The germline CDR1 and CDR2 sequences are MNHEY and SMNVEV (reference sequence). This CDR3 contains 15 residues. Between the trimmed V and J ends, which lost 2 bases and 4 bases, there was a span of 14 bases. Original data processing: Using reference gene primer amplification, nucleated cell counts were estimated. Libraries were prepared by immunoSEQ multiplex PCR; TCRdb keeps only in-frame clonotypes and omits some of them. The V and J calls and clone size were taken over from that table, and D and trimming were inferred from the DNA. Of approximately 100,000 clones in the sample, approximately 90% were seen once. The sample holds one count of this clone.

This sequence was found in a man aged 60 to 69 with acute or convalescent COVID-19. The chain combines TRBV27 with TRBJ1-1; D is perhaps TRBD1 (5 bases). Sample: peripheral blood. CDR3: CASSLGGNPLTEAFF. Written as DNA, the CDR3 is TGTGCCAGCAGTTTAGGGGGGAACCCGCTCACTGAAGCTTTCTTT.